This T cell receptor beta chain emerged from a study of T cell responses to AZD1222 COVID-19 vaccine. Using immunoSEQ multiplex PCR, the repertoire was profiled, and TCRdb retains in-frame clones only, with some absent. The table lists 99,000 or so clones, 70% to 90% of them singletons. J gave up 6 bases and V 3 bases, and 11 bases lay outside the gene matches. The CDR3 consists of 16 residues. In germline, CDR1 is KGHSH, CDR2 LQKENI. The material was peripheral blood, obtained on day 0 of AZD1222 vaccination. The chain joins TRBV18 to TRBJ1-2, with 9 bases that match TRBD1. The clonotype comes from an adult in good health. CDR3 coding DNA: TGTGCCAGCTCACCCTCGATGGGACAGGGAAAGGATGGCTACACCTTC. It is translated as CASSPSMGQGKDGYTF.